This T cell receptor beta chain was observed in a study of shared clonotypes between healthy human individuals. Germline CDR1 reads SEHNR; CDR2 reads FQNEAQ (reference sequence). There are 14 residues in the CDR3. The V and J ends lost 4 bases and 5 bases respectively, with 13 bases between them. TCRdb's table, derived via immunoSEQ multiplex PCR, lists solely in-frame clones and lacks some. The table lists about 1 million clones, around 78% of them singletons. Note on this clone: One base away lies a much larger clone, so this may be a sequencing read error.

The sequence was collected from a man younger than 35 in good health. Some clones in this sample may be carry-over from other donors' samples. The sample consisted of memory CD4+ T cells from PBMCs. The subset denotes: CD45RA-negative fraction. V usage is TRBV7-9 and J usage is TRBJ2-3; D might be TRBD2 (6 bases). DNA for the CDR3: TGTGCCAGCAGCTCTCGGACTAACCGAGATACGCAGTATTTT. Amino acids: CASSSRTNRDTQYF.